The table lists the clone carrying this TCR beta chain with a few counts. PCR amplification relied on 60 Vbeta primers (plus 13 Jbeta primers). TCRdb keeps only in-frame clones here, not all; method: immunoSEQ multiplex PCR. The sample carries 140,000 to 150,000 clones, around 79% recorded once. This sample is part of a study of cytomegalovirus exposure and HLA in healthy donors. Study-wide context: From 170 million or so T cells, an earlier analysis saw roughly 120 million unique TCR beta sequences.

This CDR3 spans 15 amino acids. The trim removed 4 bases at V and 4 bases at J, leaving 4 bases unmatched. In germline, CDR1 is SGHAT, CDR2 FQNNGV. This receptor was taken from a woman aged 40 to 50 in good health and CMV-seropositive. This chain uses TRBV11-2 with TRBJ2-3; 11 bases fit TRBD2. The sample taken for sequencing was PBMCs. The CDR3 nucleotides are TGTGCCAGCAGCTATAGCGGGGGGGGCGCAGATACGCAGTATTTT. This translates into CASSYSGGGADTQYF. The full variable domain, rest sourced from reference TRBV11-2 and TRBJ2-3, is EAGVAQSPRYKIIEKRQSVAFWCNPISGHATLYWYQQILGQGPKLLIQFQNNGVVDDSQLPKDRFSAERLKGVDSTLKIQPAKLEDSAVYLCASSYSGGGADTQYFGPGTRLTVL.